Here is one T cell receptor (beta chain) with its context. This entry is derived from a study of OX40 agonist ivuxolimab in advanced cancers. Across the whole study: Patients were given ivuxolimab, an antibody that agonizes OX40 (CD134). Patients received intravenous ivuxolimab every 2 weeks at 0.01 to 10 mg/kg.

Libraries were prepared by immunoSEQ multiplex PCR; TCRdb keeps only in-frame clonotypes and omits some of them. The table records under 80,000 clones, 85% to 95% of them present only once. The CDR3 runs 17 residues. Germline-derived CDR1 and CDR2 are SGHNT and YYREEE (reference sequence). Trimming removed 0 bases at V and 0 bases at J, with 13 bases between. Autoimmune disease history or systemic immunosuppression was exclusionary. This TCR derives from an adult with an advanced solid tumor such as melanoma, head and neck, liver or kidney cancer. This chain uses TRBV5-4 with TRBJ1-3; the D is unclear. The specimen was CD4+ or CD8+ T cells sorted from blood, collected in a trial of the OX40 agonist ivuxolimab. Here the CDR3 reads CASSLGSRSLSGNTIYF. The CDR3 DNA reads as TGTGCCAGCAGCTTGGGGTCGCGTAGCCTCTCTGGAAACACCATATATTTT.